The 2 T cell receptor beta chains below come from one sample, sequenced in a study of blood T cell repertoires in COVID-19. The repertoire was sequenced with immunoSEQ multiplex PCR; TCRdb's copy has only in-frame clones and lacks some. The top ten clones hold roughly 3% of a sample with approximately 150,000 clones, more than 80% of them seen once. The sample taken for sequencing was peripheral blood. The receptors derive from an older woman with active COVID-19.

The V call is TRBV15, the J call TRBJ2-1; TRBD2 matches 8 bases. The junction had 5 bases not matched to a gene; V was cut back by 0 bases and J by 4 bases. Germline V gene lookup returns CDR1 LNHNV and CDR2 YYDKDF (reference sequence). There are 16 residues in the CDR3. The CDR3 is CATSRELAGLYNEQFF. In DNA, the CDR3 is TGTGCCACCAGCAGAGAGTTAGCGGGATTATACAATGAGCAGTTCTTC. The full variable domain, with the rest looked up from reference TRBV15 and TRBJ2-1, is DAMVIQNPRYQVTQFGKPVTLSCSQTLNHNVMYWYQQKSSQAPKLLFHYYDKDFNNEADTPDNFQSRRPNTSFCFLDIRSPGLGDTAMYLCATSRELAGLYNEQFFGPGTRLTVL.

The chain recombines TRBV18 with TRBJ2-6; the match to TRBD1 covers 7 bases. V was clipped by 0 bases and J by 0 bases; unmatched bases: 5. Germline lookup yields CDR1 KGHSH and CDR2 LQKENI. The CDR3 contains 18 residues. As DNA, the CDR3 is TGTGCCAGCTCACCACCGGGACAGCCCGTCTCTGGGGCCAACGTCCTGACTTTC. This gives the protein CASSPPGQPVSGANVLTF.